These 25 T cell receptor beta chains were all obtained from the same sample, sequenced in a study of blood T cell repertoires in COVID-19. The data were produced by immunoSEQ multiplex PCR, yet TCRdb's version contains in-frame clones alone and is incomplete. The sample consists of fewer than 70,000 clones, 80% to 95% of them appearing once. The source material was peripheral blood. These TCRs come from a man aged 45-65 years with active COVID-19.

The chain has TRBV24-1 and TRBJ2-3, with D hard to call. The V gene lost 2 bases and the J gene lost 11 bases, with 13 bases spanning the gap. Germline CDR1 is KGHDR and CDR2 is SFDVKD. CDR3 length equals 13 residues. The CDR3 loop reads CATSDSLNIGQYF. For the CDR3, the DNA is TGTGCCACCAGTGATTCCCTTAATATCGGGCAGTATTTT.

The V gene is TRBV2, the J gene TRBJ2-7; D might be TRBD2 (5 bases). CDR1 and CDR2 (germline): SNHLY, FYNNEI. The V end was cut by 4 bases, the J end by 6 bases, with 7 bases between. The CDR3 contains 11 residues. CDR3 residues: CASSGGFEQYF. The CDR3 DNA reads as TGTGCCAGCAGTGGCGGGTTCGAGCAGTACTTC.

This rearrangement joins TRBV5-1 to TRBJ1-5, with no clear D. This CDR3 is 15 amino acids long. Trimming took 0 bases from V and 7 from J, leaving 14 bases between them. The germline V gene encodes CDR1 SGHRS and CDR2 YFSETQ. The CDR3 region is CASSLGGVAGQPQHF. The CDR3 nucleotides read TGCGCCAGCAGCTTGGGTGGGGTGGCGGGGCAGCCCCAGCATTTT.

This clone was seen once. The chain joins TRBV21-1 to TRBJ2-1; TRBD1 is the table's D call and was not checked against the DNA. TRBV21-1 is a pseudogene locus. This CDR3 is 16 amino acids long. This chain's CDR3 is CASSTDGTGYPGEQFF. The CDR3 bases are TGTGCCAGCAGCACCGACGGGACAGGGTACCCCGGTGAGCAGTTCTTC.

J is TRBJ1-4 and V is TRBV5-1; perhaps TRBD1 as D (6 bases). This CDR3 comprises 15 residues. Germline V CDR1 and CDR2: SGHRS, YFSETQ. Trimming pared 4 bases from V and 4 bases from J, leaving 14 bases between. CDR3 in DNA: TGCGCCAGCAGCCCGACAGGAGCCAGTAATGAAAAACTGTTTTTT. Its translation is CASSPTGASNEKLFF.

The gene calls are TRBV27 and TRBJ2-7; possibly TRBD2 for D (5 bases). This CDR3 has 13 amino acids. CDR1 is MNHEY and CDR2 is SMNVEV in the germline V gene (reference sequence). V lost 6 bases and J lost 0, with 9 bases in between. This CDR3 is CASRSGSSYEQYF. The CDR3 nucleotides are TGTGCCAGCAGGTCTGGGAGCTCCTACGAGCAGTACTTC.

The V and J genes are TRBV2 and TRBJ1-2; 8 bases match TRBD1. V gave up 6 bases and J gave up 4 bases; unmatched junction bases: 4. CDR1 and CDR2 from the germline V gene are SNHLY and FYNNEI. CDR3 length equals 13 residues. CDR3 sequence (DNA): TGTGCCAGCAGGGGACAGGTTACCTATGGCTACACCTTC. Translated, it gives CASRGQVTYGYTF.

This sequence joins TRBV6-1 and TRBJ1-5; 9 bases are a match to TRBD1. V was pared by 2 bases and J by 4 bases, with 3 bases of the junction left unmatched. This CDR3 is 15 amino acids long. CDR1 is MNHNS, CDR2 SASEGT, per germline. CDR3: CASSEFGTGNQPQHF. In nucleotides, the CDR3 is TGTGCCAGCAGTGAATTTGGGACAGGGAATCAGCCCCAGCATTTT.

This chain links TRBV18 with TRBJ2-3; D remains unclear. In germline, CDR1 is KGHSH, CDR2 LQKENI. The CDR3 is 13 amino acids. V shed 2 bases and J shed 6 bases, with 9 bases lying between them. DNA of the CDR3: TGTGCCAGCTCACCAATTCTAGATGATACGCAGTATTTT. This codes for CASSPILDDTQYF.

In its sample, this clone was seen once. The J gene is TRBJ2-1, the V gene TRBV10-2; 7 bases line up with TRBD2. The CDR3 totals 17 residues. Germline loops: CDR1 WSHSY, CDR2 SAAADI. Trimming took 0 bases from V and 9 from J; bases not matched to a gene: 14. The CDR3 nucleotides are TGCGCCAGCAGTGAGTCGAGATTGCGGGAGAAGTACTTTGAGCAGTTCTTC. It codes for CASSESRLREKYFEQFF.

This chain joins TRBV14 and TRBJ1-1; D gene uncertain. CDR1 is SGHDN, CDR2 FVKESK, per germline. Trimming removed 4 bases from V and 9 bases from J, with 18 bases in between. The CDR3 is 14 amino acids. The CDR3 sequence is CASSRGIPGFKAFF. The CDR3 coding sequence is TGTGCCAGCAGCCGAGGGATCCCCGGATTTAAAGCTTTCTTT.

The chain employs TRBV24-1 and TRBJ2-3; 9 positions agree with TRBD2. The V gene end was trimmed by 6 bases and the J gene end by 5 bases; junction bases not matched to a gene: 5. Germline V gene data show CDR1 as KGHDR and CDR2 as SFDVKD. The CDR3 consists of 14 residues. The CDR3 DNA sequence: TGTGCCACCAGTAGAGGACTAGCGTTAGATACGCAGTATTTT. This translates into CATSRGLALDTQYF.

This chain links TRBV5-1 with TRBJ2-1, with D tentatively TRBD2 (6 bases). The CDR3 contains 14 residues. Trimming shortened V by 7 bases and J by 5 bases, and 16 bases separated the two germline ends. Germline V CDR1 and CDR2: SGHRS, YFSETQ. CDR3 protein: CASESSGRHNEQFF. DNA for the CDR3: TGCGCCAGCGAATCCTCGGGGAGGCACAATGAGCAGTTCTTC.

This clone appeared a single time. The chain is built from TRBV29-1 and TRBJ2-1; TRBD2 matches 10 bases. This CDR3 contains 14 residues. Trimming took 4 bases from V and 8 from J; bases not matched to a gene: 8. Germline CDR1 and CDR2: SQVTM and ANQGSEA. The CDR3 loop is CSVGGSSGSDEQFF. In DNA, the CDR3 is TGCAGCGTTGGTGGGTCTAGCGGGAGTGATGAGCAGTTCTTC.

The chain joins TRBV7-8 to TRBJ1-1, with D unclear. The V end was cut by 2 bases, the J end by 2 bases, with 9 bases between. Germline CDR1 reads SGHVS; CDR2 reads FQNEAQ. The CDR3 extends over 14 amino acids. For the CDR3, the DNA is TGTGCCAGCAGCTTAATGGTGCTAAACACTGAAGCTTTCTTT. It codes for CASSLMVLNTEAFF.

The chain links TRBV5-1 to TRBJ2-7, with 11 positions matching TRBD1. The V and J ends lost 4 bases and 3 bases, in that order; junction bases with no gene match: 3. The germline CDR1 and CDR2 sequences are SGHRS and YFSETQ. This CDR3 contains 14 residues. The CDR3: CASSTGTGGYEQYF. The CDR3 DNA follows: TGCGCCAGCAGCACCGGGACAGGGGGCTACGAGCAGTACTTC.

This sequence joins TRBV7-8 and TRBJ1-2; perhaps TRBD1 as D (6 bases). The CDR3 runs 13 residues. Germline CDR1 reads SGHVS; CDR2 reads FQNEAQ. V dropped 5 bases and J dropped 4 bases, with 11 bases sitting between them. This CDR3 is CASSPGTSYGYTF. CDR3 sequence (DNA): TGTGCCAGCAGCCCGGGGACAAGCTATGGCTACACCTTC. The variable domain in full, with the rest retrieved from reference TRBV7-8 and TRBJ1-2, is GAGVSQSPRYKVAKRGQDVALRCDPISGHVSLFWYQQALGQGPEFLTYFQNEAQLDKSGLPSDRFFAERPEGSVSTLKIQRTQQEDSAVYLCASSPGTSYGYTFGSGTRLTVV.

This chain uses TRBV4-3 with TRBJ2-3; D gene ambiguous. Germline CDR1 is LGHNA and CDR2 is YSLEER. V was trimmed by 1 base and J by 8 bases, leaving 10 bases between them. The CDR3 has 13 residues. CDR3 protein: CASSQAPSGTQYF. The CDR3 DNA sequence: TGCGCCAGCAGCCAAGCGCCATCAGGTACGCAGTATTTT.

The rearrangement links TRBV6-4 to TRBJ2-3, with a possible D match to TRBD1 (5 bases). The CDR3 runs 15 residues. The ends were cut back, 3 bases at V and 8 bases at J, with 18 bases in the middle. In germline, CDR1 is MRHNA, CDR2 SNTAGT. DNA of the CDR3: TGTGCCAGCAGTGATTGTATGGGGCCCCCCTGTACGCAGTATTTT. Protein product: CASSDCMGPPCTQYF.

In regard to this clone: Other nucleotide sequences from this sample produce the same CDR3. The chain combines TRBV4-1 with TRBJ2-5, with D possibly matching TRBD2 (6 bases). Germline values: CDR1 MGHRA, CDR2 YSYEKL. The V gene lost 2 bases and the J gene lost 5 bases, with 9 bases spanning the gap. This CDR3 is 13 amino acids long. The CDR3, as DNA: TGCGCCAGCAGCCAATGGCGGGGCGAGACCCAGTACTTC. Translated, it gives CASSQWRGETQYF.

This clone was picked up a small number of times. The chain links TRBV18 to TRBJ2-7; 8 bases are a match to TRBD1. The germline CDR1 and CDR2 sequences are KGHSH and LQKENI. This CDR3 is 15 amino acids long. The trim removed 2 bases at V and 3 bases at J, leaving 6 bases unmatched. The CDR3 coding sequence is TGTGCCAGCTCACCAACCAACAGGGGGAACTACGAGCAGTACTTC. The encoded protein is CASSPTNRGNYEQYF.

The gene calls are TRBV9 and TRBJ2-3; 8 nucleotides line up with TRBD1. Germline V CDR1 and CDR2: SGDLS, YYNGEE. The J segment lost 3 bases and the V segment lost 5 bases, leaving 8 bases of the junction unmatched. The CDR3 is made up of 15 amino acids. Here the CDR3 DNA reads TGTGCCAGCAGAGCAGGGGGCTCCGTGACAGATACGCAGTATTTT. This sequence encodes CASRAGGSVTDTQYF.

The chain joins TRBV29-1 to TRBJ2-7; the D gene is possibly TRBD1 (5 bases). With 4 bases removed from V and 7 bases from J, the gap between germline ends came to 11 bases. Germline V gene data show CDR1 as SQVTM and CDR2 as ANQGSEA. The CDR3 contains 11 residues. CDR3 bases: TGCAGCGTTGGGACAATGGGAGAGCAGTACTTC. Translated, it gives CSVGTMGEQYF.

In this sample, this clone turned up a few times. J is TRBJ1-5 and V is TRBV4-3; D is ambiguous. Germline values: CDR1 LGHNA, CDR2 YSLEER. The CDR3 contains 13 residues. Trimming left V 0 bases short and J 4 bases short, with 4 bases between. CDR3 nucleotide sequence: TGCGCCAGCAGCCAAGACGTGAATCAGCCCCAGCATTTT. It translates to CASSQDVNQPQHF.

A few counts support this clone. This chain links TRBV4-1 with TRBJ1-5; D uncertain. This CDR3 spans 16 amino acids. Germline V CDR1 and CDR2: MGHRA, YSYEKL. The V and J ends lost 0 bases and 4 bases respectively, with 13 bases between them. The CDR3 loop is CASSQESSRVNQPQHF. The CDR3 nucleotides read TGCGCCAGCAGCCAAGAATCCTCGCGTGTTAATCAGCCCCAGCATTTT.